These T cell receptor beta chains were read from a single sample in a study of blood T cell repertoires in COVID-19. Assay used: immunoSEQ multiplex PCR; TCRdb lists only in-frame clones, some missing. The sample yields about 300,000 clones, roughly 86% seen once. Material for sequencing was PBMCs or T cells enriched from blood (not recorded which). The receptors derive from a woman aged 45-65 years who had been exposed to COVID-19. The CDR3 runs from the conserved cysteine through the conserved F or W. D genes are given only for firm matches. Expanded clones get a size class; other rows say once, few or many, or leave the size out.

TRBJ2-7 | - | TRBV5-4 | TRBD1 | CASSLPTGNAYEQYF | TGTGCCAGCAGCTTGCCGACAGGGAATGCCTACGAGCAGTACTTC
TRBJ1-2 | - | TRBV9 | - | CASSATDQLHGYTF | TGTGCCAGCAGCGCGACAGACCAACTGCATGGCTACACCTTC
TRBJ2-1 | once | TRBV19 | TRBD2 | CASSPGGGGVSNEQFF | TGTGCCAGTAGCCCGGGAGGCGGGGGAGTAAGCAATGAGCAGTTCTTC
TRBJ1-4 | - | TRBV15 | - | CATSRDGGLQPNGFF | TGTGCCACCAGCAGAGATGGCGGCCTACAACCAAACGGGTTTTTT
TRBJ1-1 | - | TRBV5-8 | - | CASSPLGPYTEAFF | TGTGCCAGCAGCCCACTGGGGCCATACACTGAAGCTTTCTTT
TRBJ2-1 | - | TRBV18 | - | CASSPTLETYNEQFF | TGTGCCAGCTCACCAACCCTAGAAACCTACAATGAGCAGTTCTTC
TRBJ2-5 | - | TRBV3-1/TRBV3-2 | - | CASSPRLGTRETQYF | TGTGCCAGCAGCCCCCGGTTGGGGACTCGGGAGACCCAGTACTTC
TRBJ2-4 | - | TRBV20-1 | TRBD2 | CSASGWLAGGPGKNIQYF | TGCAGTGCTAGTGGCTGGCTAGCGGGGGGGCCGGGCAAAAACATTCAGTACTTC
TRBJ2-1 | once | TRBV10-3 | TRBD1 | CAISPTRGPSYNEQFF | TGTGCCATCAGCCCTACTAGGGGGCCCTCCTACAATGAGCAGTTCTTC
TRBJ1-3 | - | TRBV5-1 | - | CASSLGQALVGNTIYF | TGCGCCAGCAGCTTGGGTCAGGCGTTGGTTGGAAACACCATATATTTT
TRBJ1-4 | - | TRBV13 | - | CASSLGRAGLGEKLFF | TGTGCCAGCAGCTTAGGGAGGGCGGGCCTCGGAGAAAAACTGTTTTTT
TRBJ2-7 | - | TRBV5-1 | TRBD1 | CASSRDSRYEQYF | TGCGCCAGCAGCCGGGACAGCCGCTACGAGCAGTACTTC
TRBJ2-7 | - | TRBV4-1 | TRBD2 | CASSQVPGLAYEQYF | TGCGCCAGCAGCCAGGTTCCGGGACTAGCCTACGAGCAGTACTTC
TRBJ2-1 | - | TRBV5-6 | TRBD1 | CASSLWPGQGYNEQFF | TGTGCCAGCAGCTTGTGGCCGGGACAGGGGTACAATGAGCAGTTCTTC
TRBJ2-3 | once | TRBV3-1/TRBV3-2 | - | CASSHRADTQYF | TGTGCCAGCAGCCATCGGGCAGATACGCAGTATTTT
TRBJ2-1 | - | TRBV5-4 | - | CASSLGQANYNEQFF | TGTGCCAGCAGCTTGGGGCAGGCAAACTACAATGAGCAGTTCTTC
TRBJ2-5 | - | TRBV5-1 | TRBD2 | CASSFGTSGGMETQYF | TGCGCCAGCAGCTTTGGAACTAGCGGGGGGATGGAGACCCAGTACTTC
TRBJ1-1 | - | TRBV3-1/TRBV3-2 | - | CASSQEVVSTEAFF | TGTGCCAGCAGCCAAGAAGTAGTGAGCACTGAAGCTTTCTTT
TRBJ2-7 | - | TRBV5-1 | - | CASSSPSPYEQYF | TGCGCCAGCAGCTCCCCCAGTCCCTACGAGCAGTACTTC
TRBJ1-4 | - | TRBV24-1 | - | CATSGRTELFF | TGTGCCACCAGTGGGCGAACAGAACTGTTTTTT
TRBJ1-1 | few | TRBV18 | - | CASSPDDGTARSMNTEAFF | TGTGCCAGCTCACCCGACGACGGAACGGCGAGGTCCATGAACACTGAAGCTTTCTTT
TRBJ1-5 | - | TRBV6-1 | - | CASSDAGRGRNQPQHF | TGTGCCAGCAGTGACGCAGGTAGGGGTCGCAATCAGCCCCAGCATTTT
TRBJ2-3 | - | TRBV12-3/TRBV12-4 | - | CASSFQDTQYF | TGTGCCAGCAGTTTTCAAGATACGCAGTATTTT
TRBJ2-2 | - | TRBV7-2 | - | CASSLGTGSTGELFF | TGTGCCAGCAGCTTAGGAACAGGGTCCACCGGGGAGCTGTTTTTT
TRBJ2-3 | - | TRBV5-1 | TRBD2 | CASSLGLAGFTDTQYF | TGCGCCAGCAGCTTGGGACTAGCGGGGTTCACAGATACGCAGTATTTT
TRBJ2-6 | - | TRBV18 | - | CASSPLLRPLPDSGANVLTF | TGTGCCAGCTCACCCCTGCTCAGGCCTCTTCCCGACTCTGGGGCCAACGTCCTGACTTTC
TRBJ1-5 | once | TRBV19 | - | CASSFDNNSNQPQHF | TGTGCCAGTAGTTTTGACAACAATAGCAATCAGCCCCAGCATTTT
TRBJ2-2 | - | TRBV2 | - | CARGAGSDTGELFF | TGTGCCCGCGGCGCCGGGTCGGACACCGGGGAGCTGTTTTTT
TRBJ1-6 | few | TRBV5-8 | TRBD1 | CASSSGQGPEPLHF | TGTGCCAGCAGCTCCGGACAGGGCCCTGAGCCCCTCCACTTT
TRBJ2-7 | once | TRBV5-4 | TRBD1 | CASSGKGQGLREQYF | TGTGCCAGCAGCGGAAAGGGACAGGGGTTGCGCGAGCAGTACTTC
TRBJ2-5 | once | TRBV12-3/TRBV12-4 | TRBD2 | CASTLGGETQYF | TGTGCCAGCACCCTCGGGGGGGAGACCCAGTACTTC
TRBJ1-6 | few | TRBV14 | - | CASSQETGRSSPLHF | TGTGCCAGCAGCCAAGAAACAGGGAGATCTTCACCCCTCCACTTT
TRBJ1-1 | - | TRBV28 | - | CASSLSAVNTEAFF | TGTGCCAGCAGTTTATCGGCGGTGAACACTGAAGCTTTCTTT
TRBJ1-1 | - | TRBV5-4 | TRBD1 | CASSLGDREATEAFF | TGTGCCAGCAGCTTGGGGGACAGGGAGGCCACTGAAGCTTTCTTT
TRBJ2-2 | once | TRBV10-3 | - | CATRLENTGELFF | TGTGCCACCCGACTAGAGAACACCGGGGAGCTGTTTTTT
TRBJ1-2 | few | TRBV7-2 | - | CASSSILDRVHGYTF | TGTGCCAGCAGCTCGATACTGGACAGAGTCCATGGCTACACCTTC
TRBJ2-3 | - | TRBV27 | TRBD2 | CASRPGGRTDTQYF | TGTGCCAGCAGGCCGGGGGGACGCACAGATACGCAGTATTTT
TRBJ1-2 | - | TRBV19 | - | CASSWSPESGYTF | TGTGCCAGTAGCTGGTCTCCTGAGAGTGGCTACACCTTC
TRBJ2-6 | - | TRBV5-1 | - | CASSPRGEISGANVLTF | TGCGCCAGCAGCCCGCGGGGTGAAATCTCTGGGGCCAACGTCCTGACTTTC
TRBJ1-4 | - | TRBV30 | - | CAWSSSDMRDEKLFF | TGTGCCTGGAGTTCGTCAGACATGAGGGATGAAAAACTGTTTTTT
TRBJ1-2 | - | TRBV4-1 | TRBD1 | CASSAGQGYGYTF | TGCGCCAGCAGCGCGGGACAGGGTTATGGCTACACCTTC
TRBJ2-2 | - | TRBV28 | - | CASSLRGGVGTGELFF | TGTGCCAGCAGTTTAAGGGGCGGGGTAGGCACCGGGGAGCTGTTTTTT
TRBJ2-3 | - | TRBV5-1 | - | CASSSGSSTDTQYF | TGCGCCAGCAGCAGCGGGTCCTCCACAGATACGCAGTATTTT
TRBJ2-4 | - | TRBV5-1 | TRBD1 | CASSWGQGTQNIQYF | TGCGCCAGCAGCTGGGGACAGGGCACACAAAACATTCAGTACTTC
TRBJ2-3 | - | TRBV25-1 | - | CASSDGQISTDTQYF | TGTGCCAGCAGTGACGGACAAATCAGCACAGATACGCAGTATTTT
TRBJ2-1 | - | TRBV29-1 | - | CSVRLFDSPYNEQFF | TGCAGCGTACGCTTATTCGACAGCCCTTACAATGAGCAGTTCTTC
TRBJ1-1 | few | TRBV19 | - | CASSSPGLRWTEAFF | TGTGCCAGTAGTTCGCCAGGGTTACGATGGACTGAAGCTTTCTTT
TRBJ2-3 | - | TRBV7-9 | - | CASSLAYTVSTDTQYF | TGTGCCAGCAGCTTAGCTTACACAGTAAGCACAGATACGCAGTATTTT
TRBJ2-3 | - | TRBV15 | TRBD2 | CATSRDSGGSTDTQYF | TGTGCCACCAGCAGAGATAGCGGGGGAAGCACAGATACGCAGTATTTT
TRBJ2-5 | - | TRBV3-1/TRBV3-2 | TRBD2 | CASSQDPLAGETQYF | TGTGCCAGCAGCCAAGATCCCCTAGCGGGGGAAACCCAGTACTTC
TRBJ1-4 | few | TRBV5-1 | TRBD1 | CASSPGQEFEKLFF | TGCGCCAGCAGCCCGGGACAGGAGTTCGAAAAACTGTTTTTT
TRBJ1-2 | once | TRBV27 | - | CASSSWTAPDGYTF | TGTGCCAGCAGTTCGTGGACAGCCCCGGATGGCTACACCTTC
TRBJ2-7 | once | TRBV11-2 | TRBD2 | CASSTSGSRGGPREQYF | TGTGCCAGCAGCACAAGCGGTTCGCGGGGGGGGCCACGCGAGCAGTACTTC